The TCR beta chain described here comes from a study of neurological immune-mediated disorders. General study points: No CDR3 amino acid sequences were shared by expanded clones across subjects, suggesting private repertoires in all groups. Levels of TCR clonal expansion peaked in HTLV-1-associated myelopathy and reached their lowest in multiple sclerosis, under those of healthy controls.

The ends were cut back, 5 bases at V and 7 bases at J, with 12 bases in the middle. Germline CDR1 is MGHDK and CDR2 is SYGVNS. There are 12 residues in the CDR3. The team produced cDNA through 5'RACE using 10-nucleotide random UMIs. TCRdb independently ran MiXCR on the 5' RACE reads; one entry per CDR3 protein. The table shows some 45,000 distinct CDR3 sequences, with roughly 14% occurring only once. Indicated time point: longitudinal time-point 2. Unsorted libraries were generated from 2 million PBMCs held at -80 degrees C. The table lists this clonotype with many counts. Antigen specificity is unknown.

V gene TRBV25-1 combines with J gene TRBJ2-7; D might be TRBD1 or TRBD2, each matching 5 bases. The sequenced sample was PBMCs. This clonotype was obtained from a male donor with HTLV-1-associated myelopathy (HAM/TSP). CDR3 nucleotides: TGTGCCAGCAGTTGGGACCCGGGGGAGCAGTACTTC. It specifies CASSWDPGEQYF.